This T cell receptor (beta chain) was sequenced in a study of control samples from healthy donors and cancer patients. Data came from immunoSEQ multiplex PCR; TCRdb stores just in-frame clones and leaves some out. This table holds fewer than 90,000 clones, 94% found once. CDR3 length: 12 residues. Germline V gene lookup returns CDR1 LNHDA and CDR2 SQIVND (reference sequence). The ends were cut back, 5 bases at V and 8 bases at J, with 10 bases in the middle. This chain links TRBV19 with TRBJ2-1, with D tentatively TRBD2 (5 bases). The clonotype was recovered from a woman in her thirties or forties in good health. Sequenced input: blood. The CDR3 spells CASSATGYEQFF. The DNA for the CDR3 is TGTGCCAGTAGTGCAACGGGGTATGAGCAGTTCTTC.